This TCR beta chain stems from a study of regulatory and conventional T cells in RAG deficiency. Blood CD4+ CD25-high CD127-low regulatory T cells supplied the genomic DNA template. Profiled with immunoSEQ multiplex PCR; TCRdb holds only in-frame clones, not every one. The repertoire consists of about 9,400 clones, with 89% occurring once and the leading ten covering 1.3%. Overall study results and limits: Patient subsets had shorter CDR3s; Omenn Treg-Tconv overlap exceeded 80%. Omenn syndrome and CID/AS patients had approximately 91-fold fewer unique Treg TCR beta sequences, versus approximately 10-fold elsewhere.

In the case of this clone: The antigen remains undetermined.

The same specimen was also included in a second study, on regulatory T cells. From that paper: Amplification used 52 TRBV primers and 13 TRBJ primers.

The origin of this receptor is a human donor in good health. The sequenced sample consisted of Tregs sorted from blood.

The CDR3, as DNA: TGTGCCAGCAGTTACTCGACGGCGGGCACTGAAGCTTTCTTT. It translates to CASSYSTAGTEAFF. The rearrangement uses TRBV6-6 and TRBJ1-1; no firm D call. The germline V gene has CDR1 MNHNY and CDR2 SVGAGI (reference sequence). V was cut by 0 bases and J by 4 bases, with 9 bases left in between. This CDR3 is 14 amino acids long.